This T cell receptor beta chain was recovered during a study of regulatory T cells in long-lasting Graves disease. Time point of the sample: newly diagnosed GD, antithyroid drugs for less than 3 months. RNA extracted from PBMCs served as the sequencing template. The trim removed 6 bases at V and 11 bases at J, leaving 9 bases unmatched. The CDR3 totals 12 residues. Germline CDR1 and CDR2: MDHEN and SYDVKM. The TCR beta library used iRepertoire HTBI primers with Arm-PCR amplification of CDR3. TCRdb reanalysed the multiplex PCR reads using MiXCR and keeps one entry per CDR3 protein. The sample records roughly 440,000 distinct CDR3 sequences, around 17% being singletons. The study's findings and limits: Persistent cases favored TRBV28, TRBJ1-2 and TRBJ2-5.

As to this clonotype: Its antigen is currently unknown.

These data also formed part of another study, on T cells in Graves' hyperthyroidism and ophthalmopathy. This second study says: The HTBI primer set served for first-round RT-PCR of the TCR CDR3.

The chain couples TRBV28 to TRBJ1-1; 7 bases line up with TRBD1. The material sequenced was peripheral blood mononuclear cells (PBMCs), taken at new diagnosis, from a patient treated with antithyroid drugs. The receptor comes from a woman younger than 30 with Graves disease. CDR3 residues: CASREGAGAAFF. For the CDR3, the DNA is TGTGCCAGCAGGGAGGGGGCGGGGGCGGCTTTCTTT.